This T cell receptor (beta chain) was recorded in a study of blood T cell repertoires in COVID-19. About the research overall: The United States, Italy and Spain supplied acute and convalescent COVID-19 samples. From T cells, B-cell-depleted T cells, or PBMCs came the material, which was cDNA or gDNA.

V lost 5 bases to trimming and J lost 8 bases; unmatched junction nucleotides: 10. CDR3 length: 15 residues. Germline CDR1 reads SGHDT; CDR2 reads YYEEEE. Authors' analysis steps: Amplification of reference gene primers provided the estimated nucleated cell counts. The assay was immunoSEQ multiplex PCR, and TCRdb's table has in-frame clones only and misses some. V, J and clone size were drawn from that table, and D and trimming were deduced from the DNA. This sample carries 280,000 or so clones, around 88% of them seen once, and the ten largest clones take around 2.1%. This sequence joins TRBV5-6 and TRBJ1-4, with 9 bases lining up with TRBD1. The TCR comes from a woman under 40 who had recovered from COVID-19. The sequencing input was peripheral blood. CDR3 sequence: CASSLGTGMGEKLFF. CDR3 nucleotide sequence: TGTGCCAGCAGTCTCGGGACAGGGATGGGAGAAAAACTGTTTTTT.